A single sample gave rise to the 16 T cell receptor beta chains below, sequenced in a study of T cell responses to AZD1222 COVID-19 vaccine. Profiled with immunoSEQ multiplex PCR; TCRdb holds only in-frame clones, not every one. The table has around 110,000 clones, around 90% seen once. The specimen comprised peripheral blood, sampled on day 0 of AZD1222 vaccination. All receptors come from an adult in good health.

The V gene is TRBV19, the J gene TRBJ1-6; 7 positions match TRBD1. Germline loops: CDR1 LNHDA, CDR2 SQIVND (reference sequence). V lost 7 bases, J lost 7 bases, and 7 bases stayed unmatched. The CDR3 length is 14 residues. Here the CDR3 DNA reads TGTGCCAGTACCCGGGGACAGCAAAATTCACCCCTCCACTTT. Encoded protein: CASTRGQQNSPLHF.

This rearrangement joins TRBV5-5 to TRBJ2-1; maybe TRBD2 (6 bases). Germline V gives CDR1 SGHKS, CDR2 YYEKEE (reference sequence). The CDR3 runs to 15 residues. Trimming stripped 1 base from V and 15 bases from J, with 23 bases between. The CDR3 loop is CASSLRRDGLPRGFF. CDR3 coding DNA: TGTGCCAGCAGCTTGAGGCGGGACGGTCTGCCACGGGGGTTCTTC.

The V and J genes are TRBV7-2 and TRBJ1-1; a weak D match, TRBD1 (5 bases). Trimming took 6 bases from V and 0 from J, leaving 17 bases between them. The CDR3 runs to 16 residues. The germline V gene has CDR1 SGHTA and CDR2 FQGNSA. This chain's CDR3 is CASSFGGKIVNTEAFF. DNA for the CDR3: TGTGCCAGCAGTTTCGGGGGGAAGATTGTGAACACTGAAGCTTTCTTT.

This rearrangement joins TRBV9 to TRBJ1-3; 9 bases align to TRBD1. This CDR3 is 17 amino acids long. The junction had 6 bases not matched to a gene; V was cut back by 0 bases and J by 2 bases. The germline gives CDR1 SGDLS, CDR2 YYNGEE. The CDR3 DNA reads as TGTGCCAGCAGCGTAGACCCCGGGACAGGGCCTGGAAACACCATATATTTT. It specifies CASSVDPGTGPGNTIYF.

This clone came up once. The CDR3 loop reads CASSSPGTDYGYTF. The CDR3 DNA follows: TGTGCCAGCAGCTCCCCAGGGACGGACTATGGCTACACCTTC. The V gene is TRBV7-3, the J gene TRBJ1-2; a possible D gene is TRBD1 (5 bases). CDR1 is SGHTA, CDR2 FQGTGA, per germline. This CDR3 has 14 amino acids. With 4 bases removed from V and 3 bases from J, the gap between germline ends came to 12 bases.

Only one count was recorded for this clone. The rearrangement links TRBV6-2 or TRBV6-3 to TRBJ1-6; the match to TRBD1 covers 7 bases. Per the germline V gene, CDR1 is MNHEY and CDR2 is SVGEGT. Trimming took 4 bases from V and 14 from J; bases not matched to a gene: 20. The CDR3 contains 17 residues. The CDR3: CASSSLPRTGPRSALHF. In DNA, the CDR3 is TGTGCCAGCAGTTCCCTACCCAGGACAGGACCCCGATCGGCCCTCCACTTT.

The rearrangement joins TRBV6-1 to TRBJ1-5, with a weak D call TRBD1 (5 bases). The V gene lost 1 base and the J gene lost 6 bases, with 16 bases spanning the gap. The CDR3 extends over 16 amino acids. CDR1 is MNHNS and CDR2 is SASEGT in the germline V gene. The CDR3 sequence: CASSEEEGRGPQPQHF. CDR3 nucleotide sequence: TGTGCCAGCAGTGAAGAGGAGGGGCGCGGACCTCAGCCCCAGCATTTT.

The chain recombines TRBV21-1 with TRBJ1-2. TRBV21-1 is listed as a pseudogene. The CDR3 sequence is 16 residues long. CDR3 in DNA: TGTGCCAGCAGCAAAGAAGGCCAAGGGCCCAACTATGGCTACACCTTC. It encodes CASSKEGQGPNYGYTF.

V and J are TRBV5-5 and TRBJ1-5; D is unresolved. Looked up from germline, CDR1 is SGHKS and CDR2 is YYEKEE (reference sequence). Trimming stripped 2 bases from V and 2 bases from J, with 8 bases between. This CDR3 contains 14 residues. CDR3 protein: CASSFAQRNQPQHF. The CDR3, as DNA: TGTGCCAGCAGCTTCGCACAGCGCAATCAGCCCCAGCATTTT.

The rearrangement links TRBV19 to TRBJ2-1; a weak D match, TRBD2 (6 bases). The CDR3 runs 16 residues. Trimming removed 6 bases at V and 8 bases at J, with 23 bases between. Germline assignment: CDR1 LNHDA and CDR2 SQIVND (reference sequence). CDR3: CASRRRDLGGTDEQFF. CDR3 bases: TGTGCCAGTAGGAGAAGGGACCTGGGAGGAACGGATGAGCAGTTCTTC.

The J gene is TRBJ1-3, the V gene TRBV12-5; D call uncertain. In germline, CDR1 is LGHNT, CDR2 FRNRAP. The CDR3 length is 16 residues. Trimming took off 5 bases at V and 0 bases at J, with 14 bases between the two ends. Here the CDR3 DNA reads TGTGCTAGTGGTCCACCCGACGTTCGCTCTGGAAACACCATATATTTT. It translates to CASGPPDVRSGNTIYF.

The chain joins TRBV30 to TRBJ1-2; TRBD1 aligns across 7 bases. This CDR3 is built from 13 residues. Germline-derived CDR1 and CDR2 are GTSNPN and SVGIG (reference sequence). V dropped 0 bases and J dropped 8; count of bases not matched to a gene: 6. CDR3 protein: CAWSVTGEGGYTF. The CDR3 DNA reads TGTGCCTGGAGTGTAACAGGGGAAGGAGGCTACACCTTC. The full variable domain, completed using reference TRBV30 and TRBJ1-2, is SQTIHQWPATLVQPVGSPLSLECTVEGTSNPNLYWYRQAAGRGLQLLFYSVGIGQISSEVPQNLSASRPQDRQFILSSKKLLLSDSGFYLCAWSVTGEGGYTFGSGTRLTVV.

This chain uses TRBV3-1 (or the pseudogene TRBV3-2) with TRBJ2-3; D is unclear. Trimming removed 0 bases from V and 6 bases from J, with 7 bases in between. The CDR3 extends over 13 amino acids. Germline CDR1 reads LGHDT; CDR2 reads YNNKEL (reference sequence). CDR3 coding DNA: TGTGCCAGCAGCCAAGAGGGTAGGGATACGCAGTATTTT. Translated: CASSQEGRDTQYF.

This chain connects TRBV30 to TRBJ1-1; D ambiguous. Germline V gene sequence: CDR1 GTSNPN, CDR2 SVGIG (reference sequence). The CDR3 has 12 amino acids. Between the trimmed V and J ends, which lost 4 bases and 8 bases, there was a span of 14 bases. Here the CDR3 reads CAWTFTTREAFF. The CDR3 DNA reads TGTGCCTGGACGTTTACCACGAGGGAAGCTTTCTTT. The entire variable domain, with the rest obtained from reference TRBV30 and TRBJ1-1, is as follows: SQTIHQWPATLVQPVGSPLSLECTVEGTSNPNLYWYRQAAGRGLQLLFYSVGIGQISSEVPQNLSASRPQDRQFILSSKKLLLSDSGFYLCAWTFTTREAFFGQGTRLTVV.

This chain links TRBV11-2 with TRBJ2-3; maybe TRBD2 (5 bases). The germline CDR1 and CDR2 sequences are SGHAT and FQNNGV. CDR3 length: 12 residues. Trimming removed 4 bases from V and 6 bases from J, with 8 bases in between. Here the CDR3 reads CASSSLADTQYF. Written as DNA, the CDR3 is TGTGCCAGCAGCTCATTAGCGGATACGCAGTATTTT. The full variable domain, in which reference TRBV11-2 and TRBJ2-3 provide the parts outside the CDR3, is EAGVAQSPRYKIIEKRQSVAFWCNPISGHATLYWYQQILGQGPKLLIQFQNNGVVDDSQLPKDRFSAERLKGVDSTLKIQPAKLEDSAVYLCASSSLADTQYFGPGTRLTVL.

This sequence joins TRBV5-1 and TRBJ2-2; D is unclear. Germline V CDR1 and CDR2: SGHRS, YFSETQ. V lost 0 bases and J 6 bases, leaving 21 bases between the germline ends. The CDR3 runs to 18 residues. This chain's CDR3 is CASSLGVFGTNPSGELFF. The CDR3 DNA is TGCGCCAGCAGCTTGGGGGTGTTTGGTACTAATCCGTCCGGGGAGCTGTTTTTT.